The next 3 T cell receptor beta chains were all read from a single sample in a study of blood T cell repertoires in COVID-19. TCRdb keeps only in-frame clones here, not all; method: immunoSEQ multiplex PCR. The sample holds over 130,000 clones, 65% to 90% seen once. The sample was peripheral blood. Every receptor here comes from a man between 65 and 85 years old with acute or convalescent COVID-19.

CDR3 bases: TGTGCCAGCAGCCAGAGGGGACAGGTCTATGGCTACACCTTC. It is translated as CASSQRGQVYGYTF. The chain combines TRBV4-2 with TRBJ1-2; 8 positions agree with TRBD1. Unmatched junction bases numbered 4, after V lost 3 bases and J lost 4 bases. This CDR3 region has 14 residues. Germline values: CDR1 LGHNA, CDR2 YNFKEQ.

This clone turned up a few times. The chain has TRBV6-5 and TRBJ1-1; 7 nucleotides agree with TRBD1. From germline, CDR1 is MNHEY and CDR2 SVGAGI. This CDR3 has 14 residues. Unmatched junction bases numbered 4, after V lost 5 bases and J lost 1 base. The chain's CDR3 is CASSTGQTNTEAFF. The CDR3 DNA reads as TGTGCCAGCAGTACGGGACAGACGAACACTGAAGCTTTCTTT.

V usage is TRBV6-5 and J usage is TRBJ1-2; 11 bases are shared with TRBD1. Trimming cost V 2 bases and J 6 bases; bases outside gene matches: 5. This CDR3 has 15 residues. Germline loops: CDR1 MNHEY, CDR2 SVGAGI. CDR3 bases: TGTGCCAGCAGTTACAGCGGGACAGGGGGTAATGGCTACACCTTC. Residues: CASSYSGTGGNGYTF.